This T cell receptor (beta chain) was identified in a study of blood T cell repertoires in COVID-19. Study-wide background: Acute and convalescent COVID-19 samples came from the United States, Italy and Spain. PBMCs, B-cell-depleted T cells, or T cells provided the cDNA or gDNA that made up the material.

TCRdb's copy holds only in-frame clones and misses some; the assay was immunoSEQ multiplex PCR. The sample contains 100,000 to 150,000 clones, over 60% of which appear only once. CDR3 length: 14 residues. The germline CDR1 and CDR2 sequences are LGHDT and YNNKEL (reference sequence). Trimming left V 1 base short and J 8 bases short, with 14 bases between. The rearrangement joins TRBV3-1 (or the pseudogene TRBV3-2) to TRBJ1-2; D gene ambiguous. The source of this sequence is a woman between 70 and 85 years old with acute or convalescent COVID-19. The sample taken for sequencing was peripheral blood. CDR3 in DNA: TGTGCCAGCAGCCAAGGCGGGGTAATCGGGGGCTACACCTTC. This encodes CASSQGGVIGGYTF.